The 21 T cell receptor beta chains listed next were all sequenced from one sample in a study of blood T cell repertoires in COVID-19. Measured with immunoSEQ multiplex PCR; TCRdb has only the in-frame clones, and not every one. The data show roughly 67,000 clones, approximately 87% seen once. Sequenced material: peripheral blood. The receptor set was obtained from a woman aged 60-75 years with acute or convalescent COVID-19.

This chain joins TRBV6-5 and TRBJ2-7; 8 bases align to TRBD1. V shed 5 bases, J shed 6 bases, and the junction held 3 bases outside the gene matches. The CDR3 sequence is 12 residues long. Germline CDR1 reads MNHEY; CDR2 reads SVGAGI. The CDR3 reads CASSRQGIEQYV. For the CDR3, the DNA is TGTGCCAGCAGTCGACAGGGGATCGAGCAGTACGTC.

The chain employs TRBV11-2 and TRBJ2-3; D perhaps matches TRBD1 (6 bases). The CDR3 covers 14 residues. The V gene lost 3 bases and the J gene lost 0 bases, with 7 bases spanning the gap. Germline CDR1 and CDR2: SGHAT and FQNNGV. CDR3 nucleotide sequence: TGTGCCAGCAGCTTCGACAGGAGCACAGATACGCAGTATTTT. Translated: CASSFDRSTDTQYF. The whole variable domain, filled in from reference TRBV11-2 and TRBJ2-3, reads EAGVAQSPRYKIIEKRQSVAFWCNPISGHATLYWYQQILGQGPKLLIQFQNNGVVDDSQLPKDRFSAERLKGVDSTLKIQPAKLEDSAVYLCASSFDRSTDTQYFGPGTRLTVL.

This clone was seen only once. The chain carries TRBV28 and TRBJ2-3; 9 positions agree with TRBD2. CDR3 length equals 19 residues. The ends lost 3 bases at V and 2 bases at J; junction bases unmatched: 15. The germline V gene has CDR1 MDHEN and CDR2 SYDVKM. The CDR3 protein is CASSFFHGESGGITDTQYF. CDR3 coding DNA: TGTGCCAGCAGTTTTTTTCACGGGGAAAGCGGGGGGATCACAGATACGCAGTATTTT.

The CDR3 protein is CASSPRPGMNTEAFF. CDR3 in DNA: TGTGCCAGCAGCCCTCGTCCCGGGATGAACACTGAAGCTTTCTTT. The gene calls are TRBV7-6 and TRBJ1-1; D not certain. V lost 5 bases to trimming and J lost 0 bases, with 13 bases between them. Per the germline V gene, CDR1 is SGHVS and CDR2 is FNYEAQ. The CDR3 covers 15 residues.

This chain connects TRBV3-1 (or the pseudogene TRBV3-2) to TRBJ2-3; D gene unclear. Deletions cut 0 bases from V and 6 bases from J, with 4 bases between. CDR3 length equals 12 residues. Germline CDR1 and CDR2: LGHDT and YNNKEL (reference sequence). CDR3 amino acids: CASSQDRDTQYF. Here the CDR3 DNA reads TGTGCCAGCAGCCAAGATCGTGATACGCAGTATTTT.

V is TRBV5-1 and J is TRBJ1-1, with 7 nucleotides matching TRBD1. The CDR3 totals 15 residues. Germline assignment: CDR1 SGHRS and CDR2 YFSETQ. The ends lost 3 bases at V and 1 base at J; junction bases unmatched: 6. CDR3 nucleotides: TGCGCCAGCAGCTGGGGACAGCATAAGAACACTGAAGCTTTCTTT. Its protein is CASSWGQHKNTEAFF.

The rearrangement links TRBV15 to TRBJ1-1, with unresolved D. The CDR3 totals 13 residues. V was clipped by 4 bases and J by 2 bases, with 8 bases between them. Germline V lookup: CDR1 LNHNV, CDR2 YYDKDF (reference sequence). The CDR3 region has the DNA TGTGCCACCAGCACGGTCTCTAACACTGAAGCTTTCTTT. As protein: CATSTVSNTEAFF.

This clone was seen only a few times. The rearrangement links TRBV27 to TRBJ1-5, with 10 bases aligning to TRBD1. CDR1 is MNHEY and CDR2 is SMNVEV in the germline V gene (reference sequence). The ends lost 2 bases at V and 6 bases at J; junction bases unmatched: 4. This CDR3 spans 15 amino acids. The CDR3 loop is CASSLMGTGVQPQHF. In nucleotides, the CDR3 is TGTGCCAGCAGTTTAATGGGGACAGGGGTTCAGCCCCAGCATTTT.

The chain uses TRBV4-1 and TRBJ2-7; D not certain. The CDR3 runs to 15 residues. V dropped 1 base and J dropped 1 base, with 11 bases sitting between them. Per germline, CDR1 MGHRA and CDR2 YSYEKL. The CDR3 nucleotides read TGCGCCAGCAGCCAAGTAGCCGGCGGTTCCTACGAGCAGTACGTC. Its translation: CASSQVAGGSYEQYV.

The J gene is TRBJ2-1, the V gene TRBV4-2; 8 nucleotides agree with TRBD2. After removal of 3 bases from V and 9 bases from J, the junction contained 10 bases not matched to a gene. There are 15 residues in the CDR3. Germline loops: CDR1 LGHNA, CDR2 YNFKEQ. Written as DNA, the CDR3 is TGTGCCAGCAGCCATGAACCGGGGCGGGAGGTTGAGCAGTTCTTC. This sequence encodes CASSHEPGREVEQFF.

For this clone: The junction departs from the called germline gene at one end, perhaps through a read error. The chain uses TRBV2 and TRBJ2-3; D is perhaps TRBD2 (6 bases). Germline-derived CDR1 and CDR2 are SNHLY and FYNNEI. The CDR3 has 16 residues. The CDR3 sequence is CASRRWAGSETGTQYF. CDR3 nucleotides: TGTGCCAGCAGGAGGTGGGCGGGGTCCGAAACAGGTACGCAGTATTTT. The full variable domain, in which reference TRBV2 and TRBJ2-3 provide the parts outside the CDR3, is EPEVTQTPSHQVTQMGQEVILRCVPISNHLYFYWYRQILGQKVEFLVSFYNNEISEKSEIFDDQFSVERPDGSNFTLKIRSTKLEDSAMYFCASRRWAGSETGTQYFGPGTRLTVL.

This chain connects TRBV5-1 to TRBJ1-4; TRBD1 might be the D (6 bases). In germline, CDR1 is SGHRS, CDR2 YFSETQ. CDR3 length equals 13 residues. V lost 2 bases to trimming and J lost 7 bases, with 9 bases between them. This chain's CDR3 is CASSFGGREKLFF. CDR3 nucleotide sequence: TGCGCCAGCAGCTTCGGGGGGCGTGAAAAACTGTTTTTT.

The V gene is TRBV6-2 or TRBV6-3, the J gene TRBJ2-7; TRBD2 is a possible D gene (6 bases). Germline V gene data show CDR1 as MNHEY and CDR2 as SVGEGT. The ends were cut back, 6 bases at V and 2 bases at J, with 14 bases in the middle. The CDR3 contains 14 residues. In nucleotides, the CDR3 is TGTGCCAGCAGCCACGGGGGACTCCCCTACGAGCAGTACGTC. Translation: CASSHGGLPYEQYV.

The chain joins TRBV3-1 (or the pseudogene TRBV3-2) to TRBJ2-2, with D maybe TRBD1 (6 bases). V lost 7 bases and J 1 base, leaving 10 bases between the germline ends. The CDR3 is made up of 14 amino acids. Germline V gene data show CDR1 as LGHDT and CDR2 as YNNKEL (reference sequence). CDR3 amino acids: CASTLQGNTGELFF. The CDR3, as DNA: TGTGCCAGCACCCTACAGGGGAACACCGGGGAGCTGTTTTTT.

The chain couples TRBV6-2 or TRBV6-3 to TRBJ2-7; possible D gene TRBD2, 6 bases. Germline V gives CDR1 MNHEY, CDR2 SVGEGT. V was shortened by 6 bases and J by 6 bases, with 15 bases between the two germline ends. The CDR3 spans 13 residues. The CDR3 reads CASRPLALREQYV. The CDR3 DNA follows: TGTGCCAGCAGGCCTCTAGCGTTACGCGAGCAGTACGTC.

This rearrangement joins TRBV5-5 to TRBJ2-5; D not resolved. The CDR3 loop spans 14 amino acids. Trimming pared 1 base from V and 7 bases from J, leaving 14 bases between. Germline CDR1 reads SGHKS; CDR2 reads YYEKEE (reference sequence). Written as DNA, the CDR3 is TGTGCCAGCAGCTTGATGCAACAGATGGGGACCCAGTACTTC. It is translated as CASSLMQQMGTQYF.

This chain links TRBV9 with TRBJ1-6, with 7 bases fitting TRBD1. The CDR3 spans 16 residues. V lost 4 bases, J lost 6 bases, and 10 bases stayed unmatched. Germline CDR1 SGDLS, CDR2 YYNGEE. The CDR3 sequence: CASSLRRDSFNSPLHF. The DNA of the CDR3 is TGTGCCAGCAGCCTTAGGCGGGACAGCTTTAATTCACCCCTCCACTTT.

V gene TRBV4-1 combines with J gene TRBJ1-1; 10 bases are a match to TRBD1. Germline CDR1 and CDR2: MGHRA and YSYEKL. This CDR3 has 15 residues. V shed 3 bases, J shed 4 bases, and the junction held 5 bases outside the gene matches. CDR3 coding DNA: TGCGCCAGCAGCCAGAGGACAGGGGGTGGCACTGAAGCTTTCTTT. It specifies CASSQRTGGGTEAFF.

The chain's CDR3 is CASSSRQGGNTEAFF. The CDR3 coding sequence is TGTGCCAGCAGTTCCCGACAGGGTGGTAACACTGAAGCTTTCTTT. The chain employs TRBV6-5 and TRBJ1-1; 7 positions agree with TRBD1. This CDR3 has 15 residues. The germline V gene has CDR1 MNHEY and CDR2 SVGAGI. V shed 4 bases and J 2 bases; nucleotides not matched to a gene: 7.

This chain links TRBV29-1 with TRBJ1-1; TRBD1 matches at 7 bases. The junction had 7 bases not matched to a gene; V was cut back by 6 bases and J by 3 bases. This CDR3 comprises 13 residues. Germline CDR1 is SQVTM and CDR2 is ANQGSEA. CDR3 in amino acids: CSVDGQVYTEAFF. CDR3 nucleotides: TGCAGCGTGGATGGACAGGTGTACACTGAAGCTTTCTTT.

This clone appeared a few times. The V gene is TRBV3-1 (or the pseudogene TRBV3-2), the J gene TRBJ1-2; TRBD1 is a possible D gene (5 bases). The germline gives CDR1 LGHDT, CDR2 YNNKEL (reference sequence). V was shortened by 5 bases and J by 8 bases, with 15 bases between the two germline ends. The CDR3 totals 13 residues. The CDR3 protein is CASSTTGAWGYTF. The CDR3 nucleotides read TGTGCCAGCAGCACCACAGGAGCTTGGGGCTACACCTTC.